This is a list of T cell receptor beta chains from one sample in a study of regulatory T cells in long-lasting Graves disease. TCRdb re-analysed the multiplex PCR reads in MiXCR, keeping a single row per CDR3 protein. The sample has 400,000 to 650,000 distinct CDR3 sequences; about 16% are singletons. The same data also went into a second study, on T cells in Graves' hyperthyroidism and ophthalmopathy.

Sequenced material: peripheral blood mononuclear cells (PBMCs), taken at new diagnosis, from a patient treated with antithyroid drugs. Receptor source: a woman aged 35 to 59 with Graves disease. Each CDR3 is given with its conserved first and last residue. D genes are given only for firm matches. Not every row has a clone size; where given, it reads once, few, many or a size class.

CDR3 DNA: TGTGCCAGCAGCTTAACGGGGTACCAAGAGACCCAGTACTTC
CDR3 protein: CASSLTGYQETQYF
D gene: .
clone size: many
V gene: TRBV7-3
J gene: TRBJ2-5
CDR3 length: 14

CDR3 DNA: TGTGCCAGCAGTTTTGCAGGGGAGAATGAAAAACTGTTTTTT
CDR3 protein: CASSFAGENEKLFF
D gene: .
clone size: many
V gene: TRBV27
J gene: TRBJ1-4
CDR3 length: 14

CDR3 DNA: TGTGCCAGCAGTTTATTGGGGGAAGGCACTGAAGCTTTCTTT
CDR3 protein: CASSLLGEGTEAFF
D gene: .
clone size: many
V gene: TRBV27
J gene: TRBJ1-1
CDR3 length: 14

CDR3 DNA: TGTGCCAGCAGCATGGAACTATTGGACCCGAAGGACAATGAGCAGTTCTTC
CDR3 protein: CASSMELLDPKDNEQFF
D gene: .
clone size: many
V gene: TRBV12-3/TRBV12-4
J gene: TRBJ2-1
CDR3 length: 17

CDR3 DNA: TGTGCCAGCAGCTCAACAGGGGTAATCAAATTAGGCTACACCTTC
CDR3 protein: CASSSTGVIKLGYTF
D gene: TRBD1
clone size: many
V gene: TRBV7-2
J gene: TRBJ1-2
CDR3 length: 15

CDR3 DNA: TGTGCCAGCAGCTGGGGGGGGGAGACCCAGTACTTC
CDR3 protein: CASSWGGETQYF
D gene: TRBD2
clone size: .
V gene: TRBV5-4
J gene: TRBJ2-5
CDR3 length: 12

CDR3 DNA: TGTGCCAGCAGCTTCTGGGACAGGGTCGAGTACGAGCAGTACTTC
CDR3 protein: CASSFWDRVEYEQYF
D gene: TRBD1
clone size: few
V gene: TRBV5-6
J gene: TRBJ2-7
CDR3 length: 15

CDR3 DNA: TGCAGTGCTAGAGATGGCAGGGGGCATCAGCCCCAGCATTTT
CDR3 protein: CSARDGRGHQPQHF
D gene: TRBD1
clone size: .
V gene: TRBV20-1
J gene: TRBJ1-5
CDR3 length: 14

CDR3 DNA: TGTGCCAGCAGCTCAACCCTACAAGCACTGACAGGGAGTGACTATGGCTACACCTTC
CDR3 protein: CASSSTLQALTGSDYGYTF
D gene: TRBD1
clone size: .
V gene: TRBV5-5
J gene: TRBJ1-2
CDR3 length: 19

CDR3 DNA: TGTGCCACGTCCGTTGATTCGTCCTACAATGAGCAGTTCTTC
CDR3 protein: CATSVDSSYNEQFF
D gene: .
clone size: few
V gene: TRBV10-3
J gene: TRBJ2-1
CDR3 length: 14

CDR3 DNA: TGTGCCAGCAAAATTTCCGGGACTCAAGACCTTTACTTC
CDR3 protein: CASKISGTQDLYF
D gene: .
clone size: few
V gene: TRBV18
J gene: TRBJ2-7
CDR3 length: 13

CDR3 DNA: TGTGCCAGCAGTGAAGCCCCGGGGGCAACCACCTACAATGAGCAGTTCTTC
CDR3 protein: CASSEAPGATTYNEQFF
D gene: .
clone size: many
V gene: TRBV6-1
J gene: TRBJ2-1
CDR3 length: 17

CDR3 DNA: TGCGCCACCTCAGCCGGGACAGGGACGGGGTTCTTC
CDR3 protein: CATSAGTGTGFF
D gene: TRBD1
clone size: .
V gene: TRBV10-1
J gene: TRBJ2-1
CDR3 length: 12

CDR3 DNA: TGTGCCTCCCGAGAGACTAGCGGGGGGCTCAATGAGCAGTTCTTC
CDR3 protein: CASRETSGGLNEQFF
D gene: TRBD2
clone size: many
V gene: TRBV10-3
J gene: TRBJ2-1
CDR3 length: 15

CDR3 DNA: TGTGCCAGCAGTTTATTGAGTTCCTACATCCAAGGCTATGGCTACACCTTC
CDR3 protein: CASSLLSSYIQGYGYTF
D gene: .
clone size: many
V gene: TRBV28
J gene: TRBJ1-2
CDR3 length: 17

CDR3 DNA: TGTGCCAGCAGCCCCCACAATTATCGGGAAACTGAAGCTTTCTTT
CDR3 protein: CASSPHNYRETEAFF
D gene: .
clone size: .
V gene: TRBV4-2
J gene: TRBJ1-1
CDR3 length: 15

CDR3 DNA: TGTGCCAGCAGTCGACAGGGGGCTCGGGGCTACACCTTC
CDR3 protein: CASSRQGARGYTF
D gene: TRBD1
clone size: many
V gene: TRBV6-1
J gene: TRBJ1-2
CDR3 length: 13

CDR3 DNA: TGCGCCAGCAGCTTGGGTAGCGGGGAATCAGAGACCCAGTACTTC
CDR3 protein: CASSLGSGESETQYF
D gene: TRBD2
clone size: .
V gene: TRBV5-1
J gene: TRBJ2-5
CDR3 length: 15

CDR3 DNA: TGTGCCAGCAGTTCATACCTTCTGTTCGGGGCCAACGTCCTGACTTTC
CDR3 protein: CASSSYLLFGANVLTF
D gene: .
clone size: few
V gene: TRBV28
J gene: TRBJ2-6
CDR3 length: 16

CDR3 DNA: TGTGCCACCAGTGATACCTCGACAGGGGTGGCAGATACGCAGTATTTT
CDR3 protein: CATSDTSTGVADTQYF
D gene: TRBD1
clone size: many
V gene: TRBV24-1
J gene: TRBJ2-3
CDR3 length: 16

CDR3 DNA: TGTGCCAGTAGTATCTCTTGGGGTCTATCTGGAAACACCATATATTTT
CDR3 protein: CASSISWGLSGNTIYF
D gene: .
clone size: .
V gene: TRBV19
J gene: TRBJ1-3
CDR3 length: 16

CDR3 DNA: TGTGCCAGCAGCCAACTGGGAGGCGATGGCTACACCTTC
CDR3 protein: CASSQLGGDGYTF
D gene: .
clone size: many
V gene: TRBV3-1
J gene: TRBJ1-2
CDR3 length: 13

CDR3 DNA: TGCAGTCCCGGAAGACGCAGCGGGGTGGGAGAGACCCAGTACTTC
CDR3 protein: CSPGRRSGVGETQYF
D gene: TRBD2
clone size: few
V gene: TRBV20-1
J gene: TRBJ2-5
CDR3 length: 15

CDR3 DNA: TGCGCCAGCAGCCAAGTGGTGTTAGTCGGGGGGGACACAGATACGCAGTATTTT
CDR3 protein: CASSQVVLVGGDTDTQYF
D gene: TRBD2
clone size: many
V gene: TRBV4-1
J gene: TRBJ2-3
CDR3 length: 18

CDR3 DNA: TGCGCCAGCAGCACTGGAACCTATCGGACGAGACTGAACACTGAAGCTTTCTTT
CDR3 protein: CASSTGTYRTRLNTEAFF
D gene: .
clone size: .
V gene: TRBV5-1
J gene: TRBJ1-1
CDR3 length: 18

CDR3 DNA: TGCAGCGTGGGGGGACTAGCGGGGGGCTTCTCCTACAATGAGCAGTTCTTC
CDR3 protein: CSVGGLAGGFSYNEQFF
D gene: TRBD2
clone size: .
V gene: TRBV29-1
J gene: TRBJ2-1
CDR3 length: 17

CDR3 DNA: TGTGCCAGCAGTTACTTAGGGGACAGGGGTCGCGAGACCCAGTACTTC
CDR3 protein: CASSYLGDRGRETQYF
D gene: TRBD1
clone size: .
V gene: TRBV6-2/TRBV6-3
J gene: TRBJ2-5
CDR3 length: 16

CDR3 DNA: TGCAGCGTTGGCCCGCTTTTGGGACCGGGATTCGCAGACGGCTACACCTTC
CDR3 protein: CSVGPLLGPGFADGYTF
D gene: .
clone size: .
V gene: TRBV29-1
J gene: TRBJ1-2
CDR3 length: 17

CDR3 DNA: TGTGCCAGCAGCGCTGGAATGACAGGGAATCCCTACGAGCAGTACTTC
CDR3 protein: CASSAGMTGNPYEQYF
D gene: TRBD1
clone size: many
V gene: TRBV9
J gene: TRBJ2-7
CDR3 length: 16

CDR3 DNA: TGTGCCAGCAGCCTCGCCTGGGGGACGAACACCGGGGAGCTGTTTTTT
CDR3 protein: CASSLAWGTNTGELFF
D gene: .
clone size: few
V gene: TRBV11-3
J gene: TRBJ2-2
CDR3 length: 16

CDR3 DNA: TGTGCCAGCAGCACGAGCGGGGACGAGTACAATGAGCAGTTCTTC
CDR3 protein: CASSTSGDEYNEQFF
D gene: TRBD2
clone size: many
V gene: TRBV7-6
J gene: TRBJ2-1
CDR3 length: 15

CDR3 DNA: TGTGCCAGTAGTCTACCGGACCGGGACAGGGGATTTCAGCCCCAGCATTTT
CDR3 protein: CASSLPDRDRGFQPQHF
D gene: TRBD1
clone size: few
V gene: TRBV19
J gene: TRBJ1-5
CDR3 length: 17

CDR3 DNA: TGCGCCAGCAGCTCCGCCGGGACTAGCGGGGGGGCCTACAATGAGCAGTTCTTC
CDR3 protein: CASSSAGTSGGAYNEQFF
D gene: TRBD2
clone size: many
V gene: TRBV5-1
J gene: TRBJ2-1
CDR3 length: 18

CDR3 DNA: TGTGCCACCGGTGCGGCCCTGAACACCGGGGAGCTGTTTTTT
CDR3 protein: CATGAALNTGELFF
D gene: .
clone size: .
V gene: TRBV24-1
J gene: TRBJ2-2
CDR3 length: 14

CDR3 DNA: TGCGCCAGCAGTGATGGGGTTACGAACACTGAAGCTTTCTTT
CDR3 protein: CASSDGVTNTEAFF
D gene: .
clone size: many
V gene: TRBV6-1
J gene: TRBJ1-1
CDR3 length: 14

CDR3 DNA: TGTGCCAGCAGCTTAGCGGAAATAGCGGGGGGCAGCACAGATACGCAGTATTTT
CDR3 protein: CASSLAEIAGGSTDTQYF
D gene: TRBD2
clone size: .
V gene: TRBV7-2
J gene: TRBJ2-3
CDR3 length: 18

CDR3 DNA: TGTGCCAGCATAAGGGGTGGTGCTTTCTTT
CDR3 protein: CASIRGGAFF
D gene: .
clone size: few
V gene: TRBV6-1
J gene: TRBJ1-1
CDR3 length: 10

CDR3 DNA: TGCGCCAGCAGTGAGTCTGAGTCGGGGGATTGGGACAATGAGCAGTTCTTC
CDR3 protein: CASSESESGDWDNEQFF
D gene: .
clone size: many
V gene: TRBV10-1
J gene: TRBJ2-1
CDR3 length: 17

CDR3 DNA: TGTGCCAGCAGCGCCTCGACGGGGGCCAATCAGCCCCAGCATTTT
CDR3 protein: CASSASTGANQPQHF
D gene: .
clone size: few
V gene: TRBV9
J gene: TRBJ1-5
CDR3 length: 15

CDR3 DNA: TGCGCCAGCAGCTGGGACAGGGGCCAGCCCCAGCATTTT
CDR3 protein: CASSWDRGQPQHF
D gene: TRBD1
clone size: .
V gene: TRBV5-1
J gene: TRBJ1-5
CDR3 length: 13

CDR3 DNA: TGTGCCATCAGCCAGAGCAGACAAAACACTGAAGCTTTCTTT
CDR3 protein: CAISQSRQNTEAFF
D gene: .
clone size: .
V gene: TRBV10-3
J gene: TRBJ1-1
CDR3 length: 14

CDR3 DNA: TGTGCCAGCAGTAGTCGTACTGTACGGCGCTGG
CDR3 protein: CASSSRTVRRW
D gene: .
clone size: many
V gene: TRBV12-3/TRBV12-4
J gene: TRBJ1-4
CDR3 length: 11

CDR3 DNA: TGTGCCAGTAGTATGGAACACCAATTTTCCTACAATGAGCAGTTCTTC
CDR3 protein: CASSMEHQFSYNEQFF
D gene: .
clone size: .
V gene: TRBV19
J gene: TRBJ2-1
CDR3 length: 16

CDR3 DNA: TGTGCCAGCAGTCTAGGGGGGGCCGGCTCTACGGGGGAGCAGTACTTC
CDR3 protein: CASSLGGAGSTGEQYF
D gene: .
clone size: many
V gene: TRBV12-3/TRBV12-4
J gene: TRBJ2-7
CDR3 length: 16

CDR3 DNA: TGTGCCAGCAGCTACGGACTAGCGGGAAGCACAGATACGCAGTATTTT
CDR3 protein: CASSYGLAGSTDTQYF
D gene: TRBD2
clone size: many
V gene: TRBV7-2
J gene: TRBJ2-3
CDR3 length: 16

CDR3 DNA: TGCGCCAGCAGCACGGACAGGGGCTACCGTGCCGATGAGCAGTTCTTC
CDR3 protein: CASSTDRGYRADEQFF
D gene: TRBD1
clone size: .
V gene: TRBV5-1
J gene: TRBJ2-1
CDR3 length: 16

CDR3 DNA: TGTGCCAGCAGAGATCAGGGGACCTACCAAGAGACCCAGTACTTC
CDR3 protein: CASRDQGTYQETQYF
D gene: .
clone size: few
V gene: TRBV6-2/TRBV6-3
J gene: TRBJ2-5
CDR3 length: 15

CDR3 DNA: TGCAGCGTTGAAAGGGGTAGGAGCACCGGGGAGCTGTTTTTT
CDR3 protein: CSVERGRSTGELFF
D gene: .
clone size: .
V gene: TRBV29-1
J gene: TRBJ2-2
CDR3 length: 14

CDR3 DNA: TGTGCCAGCAGCTGGGGGGGGGCCGGGGAGCTGTTTTTT
CDR3 protein: CASSWGGAGELFF
D gene: TRBD2
clone size: many
V gene: TRBV11-2
J gene: TRBJ2-2
CDR3 length: 13

CDR3 DNA: TGTGCCAGCAGATTGTCAGGGGGCTACGAGCAGTACTTC
CDR3 protein: CASRLSGGYEQYF
D gene: TRBD1
clone size: .
V gene: TRBV7-9
J gene: TRBJ2-7
CDR3 length: 13

CDR3 DNA: TGCAGTGCTAGCCCGACTAGAATCGAGACCCAGTACTTC
CDR3 protein: CSASPTRIETQYF
D gene: .
clone size: many
V gene: TRBV20-1
J gene: TRBJ2-5
CDR3 length: 13

CDR3 DNA: TGCGCCAGCAGCAAGGACAGGGACTCTGGCTACACCTTC
CDR3 protein: CASSKDRDSGYTF
D gene: TRBD1
clone size: few
V gene: TRBV5-1
J gene: TRBJ1-2
CDR3 length: 13

CDR3 DNA: TGTGCCAGCAGCTTAGGATGGGGGGATCAGCCCCAGCATTTT
CDR3 protein: CASSLGWGDQPQHF
D gene: .
clone size: .
V gene: TRBV7-9
J gene: TRBJ1-5
CDR3 length: 14

CDR3 DNA: TGTGCCAGCAGCGTCCGGGCTGGGGGCAATGAGCAGTTCTTC
CDR3 protein: CASSVRAGGNEQFF
D gene: .
clone size: many
V gene: TRBV3-1
J gene: TRBJ2-1
CDR3 length: 14

CDR3 DNA: TGTGCCAGCAGTTACTCGTTACAGAGCAATCAGCCCCAGCATTTT
CDR3 protein: CASSYSLQSNQPQHF
D gene: .
clone size: few
V gene: TRBV6-5
J gene: TRBJ1-5
CDR3 length: 15